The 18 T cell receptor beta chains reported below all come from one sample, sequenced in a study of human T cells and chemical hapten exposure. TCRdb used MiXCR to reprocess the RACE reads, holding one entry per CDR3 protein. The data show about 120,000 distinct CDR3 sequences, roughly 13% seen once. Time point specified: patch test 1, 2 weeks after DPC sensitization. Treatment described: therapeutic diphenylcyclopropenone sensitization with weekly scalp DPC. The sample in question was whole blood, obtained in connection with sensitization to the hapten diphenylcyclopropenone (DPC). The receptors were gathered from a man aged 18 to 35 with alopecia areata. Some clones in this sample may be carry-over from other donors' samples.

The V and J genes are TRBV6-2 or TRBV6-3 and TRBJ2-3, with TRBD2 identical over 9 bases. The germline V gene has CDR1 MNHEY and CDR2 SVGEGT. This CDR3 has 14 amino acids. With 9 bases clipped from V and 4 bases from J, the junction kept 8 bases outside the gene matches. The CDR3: CASLAGGAADTQYF. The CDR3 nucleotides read TGTGCCAGTCTGGCGGGGGGGGCCGCAGATACGCAGTATTTT.

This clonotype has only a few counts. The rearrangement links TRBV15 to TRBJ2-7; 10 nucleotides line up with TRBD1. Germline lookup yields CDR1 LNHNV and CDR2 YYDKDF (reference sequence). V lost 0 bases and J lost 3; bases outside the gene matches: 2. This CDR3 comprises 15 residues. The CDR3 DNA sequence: TGTGCCACCAGCAGAGACCGGACAGGGGGCTACGAGCAGTACTTC. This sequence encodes CATSRDRTGGYEQYF. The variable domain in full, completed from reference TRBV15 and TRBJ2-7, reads DAMVIQNPRYQVTQFGKPVTLSCSQTLNHNVMYWYQQKSSQAPKLLFHYYDKDFNNEADTPDNFQSRRPNTSFCFLDIRSPGLGDTAMYLCATSRDRTGGYEQYFGPGTRLTVT.

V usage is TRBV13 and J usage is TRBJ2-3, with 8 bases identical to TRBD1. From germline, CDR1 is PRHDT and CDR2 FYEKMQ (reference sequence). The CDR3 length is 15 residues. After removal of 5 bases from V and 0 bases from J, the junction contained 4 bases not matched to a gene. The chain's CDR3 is CASSRGQASTDTQYF. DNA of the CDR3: TGTGCCAGCAGCCGGGGACAGGCTAGCACAGATACGCAGTATTTT.

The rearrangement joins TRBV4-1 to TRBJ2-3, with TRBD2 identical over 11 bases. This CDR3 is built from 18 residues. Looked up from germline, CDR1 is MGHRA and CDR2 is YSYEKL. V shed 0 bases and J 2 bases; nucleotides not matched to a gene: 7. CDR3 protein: CASSQDWGTSGPTDTQYF. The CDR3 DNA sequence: TGCGCCAGCAGCCAAGATTGGGGGACTAGCGGCCCCACAGATACGCAGTATTTT.

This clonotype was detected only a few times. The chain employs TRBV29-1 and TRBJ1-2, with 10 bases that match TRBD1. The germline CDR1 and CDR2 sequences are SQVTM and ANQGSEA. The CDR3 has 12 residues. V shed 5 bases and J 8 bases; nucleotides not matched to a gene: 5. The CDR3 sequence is CSVPGQGYGYTF. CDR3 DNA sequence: TGCAGCGTTCCGGGACAGGGGTACGGCTACACCTTC. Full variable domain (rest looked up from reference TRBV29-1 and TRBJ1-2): SAVISQKPSRDICQRGTSLTIQCQVDSQVTMMFWYRQQPGQSLTLIATANQGSEATYESGFVIDKFPISRPNLTFSTLTVSNMSPEDSSIYLCSVPGQGYGYTFGSGTRLTVV.

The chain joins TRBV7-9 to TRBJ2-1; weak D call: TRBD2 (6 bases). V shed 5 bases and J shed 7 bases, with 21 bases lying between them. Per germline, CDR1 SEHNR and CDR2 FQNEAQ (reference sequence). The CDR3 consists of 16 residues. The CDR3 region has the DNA TGTGCCAGCAGCCTGAGCCGGCAGGGACTTTGGAATGAGCAGTTCTTC. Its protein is CASSLSRQGLWNEQFF. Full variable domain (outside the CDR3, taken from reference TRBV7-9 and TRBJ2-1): DTGVSQNPRHKITKRGQNVTFRCDPISEHNRLYWYRQTLGQGPEFLTYFQNEAQLEKSRLLSDRFSAERPKGSFSTLEIQRTEQGDSAMYLCASSLSRQGLWNEQFFGPGTRLTVL.

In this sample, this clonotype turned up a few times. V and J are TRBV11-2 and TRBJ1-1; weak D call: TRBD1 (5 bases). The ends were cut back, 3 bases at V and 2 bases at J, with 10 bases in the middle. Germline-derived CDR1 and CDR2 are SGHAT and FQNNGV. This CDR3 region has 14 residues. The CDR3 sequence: CASSFGHLNTEAFF. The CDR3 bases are TGTGCCAGCAGCTTCGGACATCTTAACACTGAAGCTTTCTTT.

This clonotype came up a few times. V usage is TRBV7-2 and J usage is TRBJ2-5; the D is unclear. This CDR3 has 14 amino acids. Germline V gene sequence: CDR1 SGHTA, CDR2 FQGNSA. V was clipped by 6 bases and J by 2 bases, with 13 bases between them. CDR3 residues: CASRAFIGQETQYF. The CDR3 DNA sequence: TGTGCCAGCAGGGCATTTATTGGGCAAGAGACCCAGTACTTC.

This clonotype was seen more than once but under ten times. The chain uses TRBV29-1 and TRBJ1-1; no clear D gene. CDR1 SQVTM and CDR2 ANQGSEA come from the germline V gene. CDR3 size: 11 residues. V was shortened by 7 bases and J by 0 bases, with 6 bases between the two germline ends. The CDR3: CSGGMNTEAFF. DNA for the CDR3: TGCAGCGGAGGGATGAACACTGAAGCTTTCTTT.

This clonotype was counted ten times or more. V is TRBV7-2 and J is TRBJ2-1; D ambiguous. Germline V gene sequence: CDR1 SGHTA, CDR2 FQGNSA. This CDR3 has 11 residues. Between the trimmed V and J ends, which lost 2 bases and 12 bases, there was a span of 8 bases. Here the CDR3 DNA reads TGTGCCAGCAGCTTAAGCTGGTTGCAGTTCTTC. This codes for CASSLSWLQFF.

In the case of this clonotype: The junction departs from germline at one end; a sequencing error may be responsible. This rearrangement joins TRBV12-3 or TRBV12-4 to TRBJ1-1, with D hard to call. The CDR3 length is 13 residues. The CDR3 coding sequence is TGTGCCAGCAGCTCGGACGGATTAACTGGAGCTTTCTTT. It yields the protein CASSSDGLTGAFF.

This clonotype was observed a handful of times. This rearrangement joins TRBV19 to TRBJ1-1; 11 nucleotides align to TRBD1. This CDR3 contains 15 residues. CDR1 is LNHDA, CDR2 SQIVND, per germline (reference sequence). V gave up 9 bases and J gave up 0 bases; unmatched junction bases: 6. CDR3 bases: TGTGCCAGCGGGACAGGGGGGTCCCTGAACACTGAAGCTTTCTTT. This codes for CASGTGGSLNTEAFF.

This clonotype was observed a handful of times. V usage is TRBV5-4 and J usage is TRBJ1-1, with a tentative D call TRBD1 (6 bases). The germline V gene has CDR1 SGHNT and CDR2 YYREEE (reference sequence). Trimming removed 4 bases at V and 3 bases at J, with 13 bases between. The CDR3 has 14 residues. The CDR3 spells CASSTGQIHTEAFF. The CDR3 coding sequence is TGTGCCAGCAGCACCGGACAGATCCACACTGAAGCTTTCTTT.

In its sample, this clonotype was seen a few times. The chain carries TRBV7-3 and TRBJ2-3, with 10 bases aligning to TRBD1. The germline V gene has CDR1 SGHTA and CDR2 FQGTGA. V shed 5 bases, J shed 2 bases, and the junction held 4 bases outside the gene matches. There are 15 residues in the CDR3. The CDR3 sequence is CASSRDRGFTDTQYF. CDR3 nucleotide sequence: TGTGCCAGCAGCCGGGACAGGGGTTTCACAGATACGCAGTATTTT. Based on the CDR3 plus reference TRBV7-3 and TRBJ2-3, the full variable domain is GAGVSQTPSNKVTEKGKYVELRCDPISGHTALYWYRQSLGQGPEFLIYFQGTGAADDSGLPNDRFFAVRPEGSVSTLKIQRTERGDSAVYLCASSRDRGFTDTQYFGPGTRLTVL.

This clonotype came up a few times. CDR3 region: CASKTSGTGSFEQYV. The DNA for the CDR3 is TGTGCCAGCAAAACTTCCGGGACAGGGTCATTCGAGCAGTACGTC. This chain links TRBV27 with TRBJ2-7; 9 positions match TRBD1. J was trimmed by 6 bases and V by 7 bases; bases with no gene match: 13. CDR3 length: 15 amino acids. Germline CDR1 reads MNHEY; CDR2 reads SMNVEV (reference sequence).

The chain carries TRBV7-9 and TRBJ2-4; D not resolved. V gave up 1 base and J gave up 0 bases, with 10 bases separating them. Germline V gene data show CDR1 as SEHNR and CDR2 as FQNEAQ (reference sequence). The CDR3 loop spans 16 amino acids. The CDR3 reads CASSLGRTLAKNIQYF. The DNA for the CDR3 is TGTGCCAGCAGCTTAGGACGTACACTAGCCAAAAACATTCAGTACTTC.

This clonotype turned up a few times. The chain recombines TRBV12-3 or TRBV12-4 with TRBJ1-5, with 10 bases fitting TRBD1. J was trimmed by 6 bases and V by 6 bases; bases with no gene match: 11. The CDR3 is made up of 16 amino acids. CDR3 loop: CASRPGQGSRSQPQHF. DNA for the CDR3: TGTGCCAGCAGACCGGGACAGGGGAGTCGGAGTCAGCCCCAGCATTTT.

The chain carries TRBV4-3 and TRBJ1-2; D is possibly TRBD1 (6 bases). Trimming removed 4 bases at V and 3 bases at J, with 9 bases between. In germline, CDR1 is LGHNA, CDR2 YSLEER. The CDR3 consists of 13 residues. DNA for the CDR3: TGCGCCAGCAGCCCCCGGACAGACTATGGCTACACCTTC. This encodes CASSPRTDYGYTF.